This T cell receptor beta chain stems from a study of OX40 agonist ivuxolimab in advanced cancers. Study at large: Anti-PD-1, anti-PD-L1 or anti-CTLA-4 therapy given earlier was allowed, and 30% to 45% had some.

Study-wide results and limits: Relatively little clonal expansion, among the lowest observed, appeared in partial responders at 0.1-3.0 mg/kg. Doses of 0.1 to 3.0 mg/kg were accompanied by clonal expansion of CD4+ and CD8+ blood T cells by week 6. Expanded peripheral T cells had an undetermined antigen specificity.

The data were produced by immunoSEQ multiplex PCR, yet TCRdb's version contains in-frame clones alone and is incomplete. The sample holds approximately 23,000 clones, about 88% seen once. A note on this clone: Antigen: not known.

The CDR3 loop spans 11 amino acids. Trimming at V came to 10 bases and at J to 5 bases, leaving 5 bases not matched to a gene. The germline V gene encodes CDR1 MNHEY and CDR2 SMNVEV (reference sequence). The sample here was CD4+ or CD8+ T cells sorted from blood, taken in a trial of the OX40 agonist ivuxolimab. The TCR comes from an adult with an advanced solid tumor such as melanoma, head and neck, liver or kidney cancer. This chain joins TRBV27 and TRBJ2-7; 7 nucleotides align to TRBD1. CDR3 nucleotides: TGTGCCACAGGGGGTTGGCACGAGCAGTACTTC. It is translated as CATGGWHEQYF.